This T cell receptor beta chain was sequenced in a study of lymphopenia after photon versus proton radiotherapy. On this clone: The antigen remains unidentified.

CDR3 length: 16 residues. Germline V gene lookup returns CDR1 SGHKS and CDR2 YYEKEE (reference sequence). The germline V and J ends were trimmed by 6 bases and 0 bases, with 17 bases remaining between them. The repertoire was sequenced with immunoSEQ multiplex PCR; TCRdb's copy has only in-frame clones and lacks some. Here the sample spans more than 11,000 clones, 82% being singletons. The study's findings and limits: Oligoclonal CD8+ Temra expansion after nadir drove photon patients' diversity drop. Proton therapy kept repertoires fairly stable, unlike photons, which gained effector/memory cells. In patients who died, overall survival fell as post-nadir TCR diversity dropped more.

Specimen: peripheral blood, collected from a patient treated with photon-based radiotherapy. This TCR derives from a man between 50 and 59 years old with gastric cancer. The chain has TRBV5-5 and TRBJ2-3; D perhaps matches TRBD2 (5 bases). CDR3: CASTLSGGWSTDTQYF. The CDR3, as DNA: TGTGCCAGCACCCTGTCTGGAGGATGGAGCACAGATACGCAGTATTTT.